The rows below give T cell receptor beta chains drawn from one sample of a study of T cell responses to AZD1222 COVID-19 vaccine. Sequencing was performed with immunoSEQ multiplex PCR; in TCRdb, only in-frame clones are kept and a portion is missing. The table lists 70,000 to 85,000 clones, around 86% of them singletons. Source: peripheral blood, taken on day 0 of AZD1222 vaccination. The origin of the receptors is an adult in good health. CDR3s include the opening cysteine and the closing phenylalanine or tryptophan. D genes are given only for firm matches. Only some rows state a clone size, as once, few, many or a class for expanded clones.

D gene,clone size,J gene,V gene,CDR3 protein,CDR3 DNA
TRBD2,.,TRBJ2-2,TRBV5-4,CASSLQRGANTGELFF,TGTGCCAGCAGCTTGCAGCGGGGGGCGAACACCGGGGAGCTGTTTTTT
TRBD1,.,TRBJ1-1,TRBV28,CASTGAKNTEAFF,TGTGCCAGTACAGGGGCGAAAAACACTGAAGCTTTCTTT
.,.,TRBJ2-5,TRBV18,CASSPLFQRSRETQYF,TGTGCCAGCTCACCACTTTTTCAAAGAAGCAGAGAGACCCAGTACTTC
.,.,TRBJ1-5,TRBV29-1,CSGGDTNQPQHF,TGCAGCGGGGGGGACACCAATCAGCCCCAGCATTTT
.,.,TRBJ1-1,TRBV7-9,CASSLGIGKDTEAFF,TGTGCCAGCAGCTTGGGGATCGGCAAGGACACTGAAGCTTTCTTT
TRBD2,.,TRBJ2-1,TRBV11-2,CASSPNILAGGNEQFF,TGTGCCAGCAGCCCGAACATTTTAGCGGGAGGCAATGAGCAGTTCTTC
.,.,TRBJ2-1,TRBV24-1,CATSDQTRSSYNEQFF,TGTGCCACCAGTGATCAAACTCGCTCCTCCTACAATGAGCAGTTCTTC
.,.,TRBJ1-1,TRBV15,CATSRPSDAEAFF,TGTGCCACCAGCAGACCATCTGATGCAGAGGCTTTCTTT
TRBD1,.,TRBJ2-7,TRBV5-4,CASSLGQGFDEQYF,TGTGCCAGCAGCTTGGGACAGGGGTTCGACGAGCAGTACTTC
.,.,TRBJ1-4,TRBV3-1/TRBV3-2,CASSPRTYNEKLFF,TGTGCCAGCAGCCCCCGTACTTACAATGAAAAACTGTTTTTT
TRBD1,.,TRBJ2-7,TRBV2,CASSDSETGNEQYF,TGTGCCAGCAGTGATTCGGAGACAGGGAACGAGCAGTACTTC
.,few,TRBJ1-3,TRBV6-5,CASSYRPGGTIYF,TGTGCCAGCAGTTACCGGCCAGGAGGCACCATATATTTT
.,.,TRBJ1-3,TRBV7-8,CASSLERGTLGLVGNTIYF,TGTGCCAGCAGCTTAGAAAGAGGGACACTGGGTCTGGTGGGAAACACCATATATTTT
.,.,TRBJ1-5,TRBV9,CASSPQERNQPQHF,TGTGCCAGCAGCCCTCAGGAGCGCAATCAGCCCCAGCATTTT
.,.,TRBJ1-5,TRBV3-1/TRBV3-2,CASSPRLVQPQHF,TGTGCCAGCAGCCCCCGGCTAGTTCAGCCCCAGCATTTT
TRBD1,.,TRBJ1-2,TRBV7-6,CASSLVDRGPTYGYTF,TGTGCCAGCAGCTTAGTGGACAGGGGACCCACCTATGGCTACACCTTC
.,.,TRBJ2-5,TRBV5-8,CASRGRRETQYF,TGTGCCAGCCGGGGACGGCGGGAGACCCAGTACTTC
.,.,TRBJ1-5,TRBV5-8,CASSLVGRGWNQPQHF,TGTGCCAGCAGCTTGGTTGGCAGGGGCTGGAATCAGCCCCAGCATTTT
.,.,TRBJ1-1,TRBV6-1,CASRPVGGMNTEAFF,TGTGCCAGCAGACCCGTGGGCGGGATGAACACTGAAGCTTTCTTT
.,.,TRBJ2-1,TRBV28,CASSLLGPRGNEQFF,TGTGCCAGCAGTTTATTAGGGCCCCGGGGGAATGAGCAGTTCTTC
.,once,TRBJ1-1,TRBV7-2,CASSFGTAMNTEAFF,TGTGCCAGCAGCTTCGGGACGGCCATGAACACTGAAGCTTTCTTT
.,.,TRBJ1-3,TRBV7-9,CASSVSSGNTIYF,TGTGCCAGCAGCGTTAGCTCTGGAAACACCATATATTTT
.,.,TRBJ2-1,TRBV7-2,CASSLPGPHNEQFF,TGTGCCAGCAGCTTACCGGGACCCCACAATGAGCAGTTCTTC
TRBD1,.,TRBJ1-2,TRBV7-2,CASSSDRERRGYTF,TGTGCCAGCAGCTCGGACAGGGAGAGAAGGGGCTACACCTTC
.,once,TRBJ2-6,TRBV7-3,CASSIGGPGANVLTF,TGTGCCAGCAGCATAGGAGGGCCTGGGGCCAACGTCCTGACTTTC
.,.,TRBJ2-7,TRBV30,CASRSVKSYEQYF,TGTGCCTCCCGCAGCGTCAAATCCTACGAGCAGTACTTC
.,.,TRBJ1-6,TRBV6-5,CASSSSGNSPLHF,TGTGCCAGCAGTTCCAGTGGGAATTCACCCCTCCACTTT
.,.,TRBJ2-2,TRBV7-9,CASGQGGVRTGELFF,TGTGCCAGCGGGCAGGGCGGGGTTCGGACCGGGGAGCTGTTTTTT
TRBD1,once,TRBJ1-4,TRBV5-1,CASSPSPTGGGEKLFF,TGCGCCAGCAGCCCCTCCCCGACAGGGGGAGGTGAAAAACTGTTTTTT
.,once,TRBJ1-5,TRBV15,CATSRAGQGRNQPQHF,TGTGCCACCAGCAGAGCGGGGCAGGGCCGCAATCAGCCCCAGCATTTT
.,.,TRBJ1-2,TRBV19,CASSIVGGYTF,TGTGCCAGTAGTATAGTTGGTGGCTACACCTTC
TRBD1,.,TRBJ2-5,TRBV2,CASSVNRGSGETQYF,TGTGCCAGCAGCGTCAACAGGGGGAGCGGAGAGACCCAGTACTTC
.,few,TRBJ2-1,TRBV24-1,CATSGDYNFIFSYNEQFF,TGTGCCACCAGTGGAGACTACAACTTTATATTCTCCTACAATGAGCAGTTCTTC
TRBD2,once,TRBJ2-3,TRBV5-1,CASSPSGRARADTQYF,TGCGCCAGCAGCCCTAGCGGGAGGGCCAGGGCAGATACGCAGTATTTT
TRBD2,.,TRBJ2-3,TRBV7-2,CASGGGPTDTQYF,TGTGCCAGCGGCGGGGGGCCCACAGATACGCAGTATTTT